Listed below are T cell receptor beta chains from one sample, sequenced in a study of shared clonotypes between healthy human individuals. TCRdb keeps only in-frame clones here, not all; method: immunoSEQ multiplex PCR. This table holds about 560,000 clones, roughly 79% found once. The material sequenced was PBMCs. The source is a woman in her thirties or forties in good health. Some clones in this sample may be carry-over from other donors' samples. The CDR3 runs from the conserved cysteine through the conserved F or W. A D gene is named only where the DNA matches it firmly. Size tells how often a clone was seen (once, few, many) or the class of an expanded clone, and some rows leave it out.

TRBV5-1	.	TRBD1	TRBJ2-5	CASSATDRGTETQYF	TGCGCCAGCAGCGCCACCGACAGGGGGACAGAGACCCAGTACTTC
TRBV19	.	.	TRBJ1-1	CASRTANTEAFF	TGTGCCAGTAGGACCGCGAACACTGAAGCTTTCTTT
TRBV4-1	.	.	TRBJ2-7	CASSQDRIAWGKISYEQYF	TGCGCCAGCAGCCAAGATCGAATAGCCTGGGGGAAGATCTCCTACGAGCAGTACTTC
TRBV7-8	few	.	TRBJ1-2	CASSQRGWGDYGYTF	TGTGCCAGCAGCCAGAGAGGCTGGGGGGACTATGGCTACACCTTC
TRBV4-3	.	TRBD2	TRBJ2-1	CASSQDPSGSIYNEQFF	TGCGCCAGCAGCCAAGATCCCAGCGGGAGTATCTACAATGAGCAGTTCTTC
TRBV27	.	TRBD2	TRBJ2-1	CASSSGSTYNEQFF	TGTGCCAGCTCTAGCGGGAGTACCTACAATGAGCAGTTCTTC
TRBV11-2	.	.	TRBJ2-1	CASSGASSYNEQFF	TGTGCCAGCAGTGGGGCGAGCTCCTACAATGAGCAGTTCTTC
TRBV19	.	.	TRBJ2-5	CASSIMAGRETQYF	TGTGCCAGTAGTATAATGGCGGGACGAGAGACCCAGTACTTC
TRBV5-1	.	TRBD2	TRBJ2-5	CASSPQDPGGETQYF	TGCGCCAGCAGCCCACAGGACCCGGGGGGGGAGACCCAGTACTTC
TRBV2	many	TRBD1	TRBJ2-7	CASRTGTGSYEQYF	TGTGCCAGCAGGACCGGGACAGGGTCCTACGAGCAGTACTTC
TRBV7-2	.	TRBD2	TRBJ2-7	CASSFGTRGDTYF	TGTGCCAGCAGCTTCGGGACTAGAGGGGATACGTACTTC
TRBV4-1	.	TRBD2	TRBJ2-1	CASSLLPGGPYNEQFF	TGCGCCAGCAGCCTACTCCCGGGAGGACCCTACAATGAGCAGTTCTTC
TRBV25-1	.	TRBD2	TRBJ2-3	CASRGLAGSTDTQYF	TGTGCCAGCAGAGGACTAGCGGGGAGCACAGATACGCAGTATTTT
TRBV5-1	once	.	TRBJ2-1	CASSLDGGLEDEQFF	TGCGCCAGCAGCTTGGACGGGGGGCTTGAGGATGAGCAGTTCTTC
TRBV6-5	.	.	TRBJ2-5	CASSYRAIGETQYF	TGTGCCAGCAGTTACCGGGCAATAGGGGAGACCCAGTACTTC
TRBV19	once	.	TRBJ2-1	CASSIAASRYNEQFF	TGTGCCAGTAGTATAGCGGCTAGCCGTTACAATGAGCAGTTCTTC
TRBV6-5	few	TRBD1	TRBJ1-2	CASGSGGGGGGYTF	TGTGCCAGCGGCTCAGGGGGCGGGGGCGGAGGCTACACCTTC
TRBV30	.	TRBD2	TRBJ2-3	CAWSAPGGADTQYF	TGTGCCTGGAGTGCACCGGGAGGAGCAGATACGCAGTATTTT
TRBV5-1	.	.	TRBJ2-1	CASSLGDYNEQFF	TGCGCCAGCAGCTTGGGGGACTACAATGAGCAGTTCTTC
TRBV19	.	.	TRBJ1-5	CASSTGRGGNQPQHF	TGTGCCAGTAGTACGGGCAGGGGAGGCAATCAGCCCCAGCATTTT
TRBV28	.	TRBD1	TRBJ1-2	CASSSQGAPYGYTF	TGTGCCAGCAGTTCCCAGGGGGCGCCCTATGGCTACACCTTC
TRBV7-2	.	.	TRBJ1-1	CASSSGRDTEAFF	TGTGCCAGCAGCTCCGGGAGGGACACTGAAGCTTTCTTT
TRBV11-1	.	TRBD1	TRBJ2-7	CASSETGTGGKNEQYF	TGTGCCAGCAGCGAAACCGGGACAGGGGGCAAGAACGAGCAGTACTTC
TRBV27	.	.	TRBJ2-1	CASSPETSFEQFF	TGTGCCAGCAGCCCGGAAACTAGTTTTGAGCAGTTCTTC
TRBV19	.	.	TRBJ2-7	CASSSGGPYEQYF	TGTGCCAGTAGTAGCGGGGGCCCCTACGAGCAGTACTTC
TRBV7-2	few	.	TRBJ2-3	CASSPQGRGGADTQYF	TGTGCCAGCAGCCCCCAGGGGCGGGGAGGGGCAGATACGCAGTATTTT
TRBV11-2	few	.	TRBJ2-3	CASSLGTTDTQYF	TGTGCCAGCAGCTTAGGAACCACAGATACGCAGTATTTT
TRBV18	.	.	TRBJ2-7	CASSPGDSYEQYF	TGTGCCAGCTCACCAGGGGACTCCTACGAGCAGTACTTC
TRBV19	once	.	TRBJ1-5	CASRGREKSSNQPQHF	TGTGCCTCTAGGGGCAGGGAGAAGTCCAGCAATCAGCCCCAGCATTTT
TRBV6-5	.	TRBD1	TRBJ1-1	CASSPDRGTEAFF	TGTGCCAGCAGCCCGGACAGGGGGACTGAAGCTTTCTTT
TRBV5-4	.	.	TRBJ2-5	CASSGRAPTGETQYF	TGTGCCAGCAGCGGGCGGGCTCCAACGGGAGAGACCCAGTACTTC
TRBV2	.	.	TRBJ1-3	CASSGYAPGTIYF	TGTGCCAGCAGTGGATACGCCCCTGGGACCATATATTTT
TRBV10-1	few	.	TRBJ2-5	CASRNRETQYF	TGCGCCAGCAGGAACCGTGAGACCCAGTACTTC
TRBV18	few	.	TRBJ2-3	CASSPTKDTQYF	TGTGCCAGCTCACCTACGAAAGATACGCAGTATTTT
TRBV5-4	.	TRBD1	TRBJ2-1	CASSPDRGSYNEQFF	TGTGCCAGCAGCCCCGACAGGGGGTCCTACAATGAGCAGTTCTTC
TRBV18	.	TRBD2	TRBJ2-1	CASSPLSLAGGSYNEQFF	TGTGCCAGCTCACCACTTTCCCTAGCGGGAGGATCCTACAATGAGCAGTTCTTC
TRBV11-3	.	.	TRBJ2-7	CASSLGGVHEQYF	TGTGCCAGCAGCTTAGGGGGCGTTCACGAGCAGTACTTC
TRBV14	.	TRBD1	TRBJ2-7	CASSQAGTALSYEQYF	TGTGCCAGCAGCCAGGCCGGGACAGCCCTCTCCTACGAGCAGTACTTC
TRBV10-1	.	TRBD2	TRBJ2-7	CASSPGTSGRYEQYF	TGCGCCAGCAGTCCCGGGACTAGCGGGAGGTACGAGCAGTACTTC
TRBV7-7	once	TRBD2	TRBJ2-3	CASSIGLAGTDTQYF	TGTGCTAGCAGTATAGGACTAGCGGGAACAGATACGCAGTATTTT
TRBV28	.	.	TRBJ2-1	CASSPPSYNEQFF	TGTGCCAGCAGTCCCCCTTCCTACAATGAGCAGTTCTTC
TRBV7-2	.	.	TRBJ1-1	CASSLAKGGRGRNTEAFF	TGTGCCAGCAGCTTAGCCAAAGGGGGTAGGGGTAGGAACACTGAAGCTTTCTTT
TRBV29-1	.	.	TRBJ1-5	CSVREGRQPQHF	TGCAGCGTTCGGGAGGGACGGCAGCCCCAGCATTTT
TRBV7-8	.	TRBD1	TRBJ2-7	CASSFSGTGVYEQYF	TGTGCCAGCAGCTTCTCTGGGACAGGGGTCTACGAGCAGTACTTC
TRBV19	.	TRBD2	TRBJ2-1	CASSIAWEGKYNEQFF	TGTGCCAGTAGTATAGCGTGGGAGGGTAAGTACAATGAGCAGTTCTTC
TRBV10-3	.	TRBD1	TRBJ2-1	CAISSGQSNEQFF	TGTGCCATCAGCTCGGGACAGTCCAATGAGCAGTTCTTC
TRBV5-1	.	.	TRBJ2-7	CASSLDQTVSYEQYF	TGCGCCAGCAGCTTGGACCAGACAGTTTCCTACGAGCAGTACTTC
TRBV28	.	.	TRBJ1-2	CASAAANYGYTF	TGTGCCAGCGCCGCGGCTAACTATGGCTACACCTTC
TRBV14	.	TRBD2	TRBJ2-5	CASSQVFTSGRAETQYF	TGTGCCAGCAGCCAAGTATTTACTAGCGGGAGGGCAGAGACCCAGTACTTC
TRBV19	.	.	TRBJ2-1	CASSNALTASSYNEQFF	TGTGCCAGTAGTAACGCCCTGACCGCAAGCTCCTACAATGAGCAGTTCTTC
TRBV7-9	.	.	TRBJ2-7	CASSLVRGYEQYF	TGTGCCAGCAGTCTGGTCAGGGGATACGAGCAGTACTTC
TRBV9	.	.	TRBJ2-1	CASSVDISSYNEQFF	TGTGCCAGCAGCGTAGATATTAGCTCCTACAATGAGCAGTTCTTC